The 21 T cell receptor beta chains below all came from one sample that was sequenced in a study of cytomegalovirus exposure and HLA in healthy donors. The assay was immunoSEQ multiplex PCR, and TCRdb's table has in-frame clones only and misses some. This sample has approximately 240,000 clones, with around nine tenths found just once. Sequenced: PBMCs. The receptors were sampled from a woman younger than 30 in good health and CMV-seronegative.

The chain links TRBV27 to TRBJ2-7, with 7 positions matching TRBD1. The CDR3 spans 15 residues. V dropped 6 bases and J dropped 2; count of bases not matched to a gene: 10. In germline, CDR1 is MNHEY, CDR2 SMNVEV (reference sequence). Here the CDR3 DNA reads TGTGCCAGCAGCTATATAGGGACAGATACCTACGAGCAGTACTTC. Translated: CASSYIGTDTYEQYF.

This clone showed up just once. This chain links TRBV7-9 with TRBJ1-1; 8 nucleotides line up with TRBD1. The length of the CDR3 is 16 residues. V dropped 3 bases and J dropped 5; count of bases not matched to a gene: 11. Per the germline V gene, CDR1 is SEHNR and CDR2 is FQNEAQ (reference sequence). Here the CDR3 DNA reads TGTGCCAGCAGCTTGACCCTCCGACAGGGGCAAACTGAAGCTTTCTTT. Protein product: CASSLTLRQGQTEAFF. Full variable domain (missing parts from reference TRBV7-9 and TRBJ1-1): DTGVSQNPRHKITKRGQNVTFRCDPISEHNRLYWYRQTLGQGPEFLTYFQNEAQLEKSRLLSDRFSAERPKGSFSTLEIQRTEQGDSAMYLCASSLTLRQGQTEAFFGQGTRLTVV.

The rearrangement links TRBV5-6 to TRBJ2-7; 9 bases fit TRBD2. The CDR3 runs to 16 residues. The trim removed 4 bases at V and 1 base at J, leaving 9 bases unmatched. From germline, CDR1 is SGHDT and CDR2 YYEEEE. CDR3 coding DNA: TGTGCCAGCAGCGTCAGAAGGCTAGCGGGATCCTACGAGCAGTACTTC. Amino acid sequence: CASSVRRLAGSYEQYF.

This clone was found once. The CDR3 is CASSQGGEQYF. CDR3 in DNA: TGTGCCAGCAGCCAGGGAGGGGAGCAGTACTTC. The chain is built from TRBV6-5 and TRBJ2-7; 7 bases align to TRBD2. Germline CDR1 is MNHEY and CDR2 is SVGAGI. V was pared by 6 bases and J by 7 bases, with 3 bases of the junction left unmatched. CDR3 length: 11 amino acids.

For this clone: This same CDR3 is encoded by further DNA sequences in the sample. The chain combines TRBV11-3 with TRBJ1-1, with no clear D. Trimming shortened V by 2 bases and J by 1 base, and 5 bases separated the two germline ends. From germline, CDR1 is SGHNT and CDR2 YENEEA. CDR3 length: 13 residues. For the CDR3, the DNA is TGTGCCAGCAGCTTAAGAGGGAACACTGAAGCTTTCTTT. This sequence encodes CASSLRGNTEAFF.

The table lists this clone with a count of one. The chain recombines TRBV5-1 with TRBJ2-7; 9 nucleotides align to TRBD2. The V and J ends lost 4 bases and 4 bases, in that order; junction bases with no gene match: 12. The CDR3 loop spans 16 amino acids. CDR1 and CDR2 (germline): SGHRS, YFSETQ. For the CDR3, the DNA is TGCGCCAGCAGCCTTCCCCCTAGCGGGATCCGATACGAGCAGTACTTC. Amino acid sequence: CASSLPPSGIRYEQYF.

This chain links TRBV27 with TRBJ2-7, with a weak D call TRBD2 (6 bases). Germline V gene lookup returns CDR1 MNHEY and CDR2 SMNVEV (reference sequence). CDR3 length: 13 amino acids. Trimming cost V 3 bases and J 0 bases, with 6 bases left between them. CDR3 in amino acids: CASSLGLSYEQYF. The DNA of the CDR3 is TGTGCCAGCAGTTTGGGACTCTCCTACGAGCAGTACTTC.

The CDR3 here is CASTPRRMGAHTEAFF. The CDR3 DNA sequence: TGTGCCAGTACCCCGAGGCGAATGGGGGCCCACACTGAAGCTTTCTTT. The chain couples TRBV19 to TRBJ1-1; TRBD1 might be the D (6 bases). Between the trimmed V and J ends, which lost 7 bases and 3 bases, there was a span of 21 bases. Germline V gene sequence: CDR1 LNHDA, CDR2 SQIVND (reference sequence). The CDR3 runs to 16 residues.

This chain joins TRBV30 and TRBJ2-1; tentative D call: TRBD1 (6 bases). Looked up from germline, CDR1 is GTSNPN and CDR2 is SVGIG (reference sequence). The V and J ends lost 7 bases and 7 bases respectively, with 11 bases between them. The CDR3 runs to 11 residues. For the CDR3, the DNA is TGTGCCTTGACAGGCGTAAATGAGCAGTTCTTC. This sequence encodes CALTGVNEQFF.

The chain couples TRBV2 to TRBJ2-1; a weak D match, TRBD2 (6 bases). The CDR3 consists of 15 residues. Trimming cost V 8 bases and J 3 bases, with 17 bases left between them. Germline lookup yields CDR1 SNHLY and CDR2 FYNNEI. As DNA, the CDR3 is TGTGCCAGCGGGTTGGGTCGGGGAGGCTACAATGAGCAGTTCTTC. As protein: CASGLGRGGYNEQFF.

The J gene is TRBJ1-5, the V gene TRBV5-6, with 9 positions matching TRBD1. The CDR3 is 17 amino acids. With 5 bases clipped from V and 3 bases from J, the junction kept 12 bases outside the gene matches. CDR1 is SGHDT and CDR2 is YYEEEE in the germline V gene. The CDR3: CASSLRTGEMNNQPQHF. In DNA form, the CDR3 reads TGTGCCAGCAGTTTGAGGACAGGGGAGATGAACAATCAGCCCCAGCATTTT. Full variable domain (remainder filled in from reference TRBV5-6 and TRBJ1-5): DAGVTQSPTHLIKTRGQQVTLRCSPKSGHDTVSWYQQALGQGPQFIFQYYEEEERQRGNFPDRFSGHQFPNYSSELNVNALLLGDSALYLCASSLRTGEMNNQPQHFGDGTRLSIL.

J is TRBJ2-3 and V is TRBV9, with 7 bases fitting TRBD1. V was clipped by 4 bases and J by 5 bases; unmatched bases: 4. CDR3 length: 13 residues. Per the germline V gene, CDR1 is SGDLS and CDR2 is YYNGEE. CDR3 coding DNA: TGTGCCAGCAGCACCTCAGGGGGAGATACGCAGTATTTT. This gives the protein CASSTSGGDTQYF.

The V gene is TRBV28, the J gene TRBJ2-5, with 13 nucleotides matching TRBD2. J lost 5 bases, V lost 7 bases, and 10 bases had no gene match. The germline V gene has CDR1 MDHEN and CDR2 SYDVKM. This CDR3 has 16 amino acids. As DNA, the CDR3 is TGTGCCAGCACCTCCCCAGGACTAGCGGGAGAGGAGACCCAGTACTTC. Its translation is CASTSPGLAGEETQYF.

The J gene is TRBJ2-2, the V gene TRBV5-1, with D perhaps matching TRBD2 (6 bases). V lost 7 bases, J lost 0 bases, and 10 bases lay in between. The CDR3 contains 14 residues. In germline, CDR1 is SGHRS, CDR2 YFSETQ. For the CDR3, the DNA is TGCGCCAGCTCCGGGACTTCGAACACCGGGGAGCTGTTTTTT. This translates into CASSGTSNTGELFF.

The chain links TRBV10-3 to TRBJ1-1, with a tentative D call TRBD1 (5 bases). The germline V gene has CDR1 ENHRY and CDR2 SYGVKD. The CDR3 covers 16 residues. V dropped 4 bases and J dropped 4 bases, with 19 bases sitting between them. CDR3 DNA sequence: TGTGCCATCAGTGGGCCCAGGGTCTCGGGGGTCACTGAAGCTTTCTTT. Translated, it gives CAISGPRVSGVTEAFF.

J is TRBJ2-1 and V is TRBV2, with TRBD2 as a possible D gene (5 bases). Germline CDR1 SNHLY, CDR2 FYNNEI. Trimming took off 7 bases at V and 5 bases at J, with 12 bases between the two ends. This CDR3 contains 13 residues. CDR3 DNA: TGTGCCAGCATGGGTGTCGGGGACAATGAGCAGTTCTTC. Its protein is CASMGVGDNEQFF.

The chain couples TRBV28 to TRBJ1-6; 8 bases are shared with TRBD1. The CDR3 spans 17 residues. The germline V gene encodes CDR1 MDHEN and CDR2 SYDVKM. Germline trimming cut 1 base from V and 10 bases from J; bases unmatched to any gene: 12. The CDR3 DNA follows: TGTGCCAGCAGTTTATTTGGGGCAGGGGGCGCAGTCTCACCCCTCCACTTT. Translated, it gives CASSLFGAGGAVSPLHF.

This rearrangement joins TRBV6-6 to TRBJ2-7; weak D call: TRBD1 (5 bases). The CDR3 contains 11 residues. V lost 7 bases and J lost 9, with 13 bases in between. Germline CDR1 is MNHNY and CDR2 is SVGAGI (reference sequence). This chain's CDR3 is CASTSRQRQYF. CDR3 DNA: TGTGCCAGCACGTCCCGACAGAGGCAGTACTTC.

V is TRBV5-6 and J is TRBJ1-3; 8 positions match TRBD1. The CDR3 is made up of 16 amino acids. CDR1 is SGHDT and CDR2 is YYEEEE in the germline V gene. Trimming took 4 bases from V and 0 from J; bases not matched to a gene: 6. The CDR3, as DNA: TGTGCCAGCAGCGCCGGGACAGGATACTCTGGAAACACCATATATTTT. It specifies CASSAGTGYSGNTIYF.

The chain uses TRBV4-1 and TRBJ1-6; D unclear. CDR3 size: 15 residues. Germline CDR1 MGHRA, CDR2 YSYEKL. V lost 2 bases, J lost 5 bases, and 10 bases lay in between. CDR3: CASSQNQINNSPLHF. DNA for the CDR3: TGCGCCAGCAGCCAAAATCAGATAAATAATTCACCCCTCCACTTT.

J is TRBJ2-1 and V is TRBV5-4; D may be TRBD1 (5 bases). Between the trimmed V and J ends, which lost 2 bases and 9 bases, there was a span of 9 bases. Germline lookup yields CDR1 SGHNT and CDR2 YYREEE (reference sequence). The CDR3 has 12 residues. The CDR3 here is CASSFDSGEQFF. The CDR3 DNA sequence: TGTGCCAGCAGCTTCGACAGTGGTGAGCAGTTCTTC.